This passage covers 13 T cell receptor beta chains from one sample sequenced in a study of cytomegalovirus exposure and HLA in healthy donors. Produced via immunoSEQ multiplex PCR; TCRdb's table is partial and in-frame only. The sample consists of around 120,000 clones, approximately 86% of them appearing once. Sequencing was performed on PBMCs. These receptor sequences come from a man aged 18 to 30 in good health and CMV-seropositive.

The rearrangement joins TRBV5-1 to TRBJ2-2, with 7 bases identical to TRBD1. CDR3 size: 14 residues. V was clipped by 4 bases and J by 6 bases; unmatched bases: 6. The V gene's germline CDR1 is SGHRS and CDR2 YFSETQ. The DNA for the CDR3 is TGCGCCAGCAGCCCAAACAGGGGCCCCGGGGAGCTGTTTTTT. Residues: CASSPNRGPGELFF.

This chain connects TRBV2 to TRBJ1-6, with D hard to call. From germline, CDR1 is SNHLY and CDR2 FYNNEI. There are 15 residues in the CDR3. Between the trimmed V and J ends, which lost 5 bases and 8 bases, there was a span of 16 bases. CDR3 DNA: TGTGCCAGCAGTTTTCAGTCAATGCTTGATTCACCCCTCCACTTT. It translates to CASSFQSMLDSPLHF. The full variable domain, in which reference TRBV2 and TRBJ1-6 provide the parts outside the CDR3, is EPEVTQTPSHQVTQMGQEVILRCVPISNHLYFYWYRQILGQKVEFLVSFYNNEISEKSEIFDDQFSVERPDGSNFTLKIRSTKLEDSAMYFCASSFQSMLDSPLHFGNGTRLTVT.

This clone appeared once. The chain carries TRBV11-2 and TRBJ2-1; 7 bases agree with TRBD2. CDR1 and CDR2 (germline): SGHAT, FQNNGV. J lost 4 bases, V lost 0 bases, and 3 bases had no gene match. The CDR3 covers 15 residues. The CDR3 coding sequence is TGTGCCAGCAGCTTAGATCTAGCGGCGTACAATGAGCAGTTCTTC. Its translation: CASSLDLAAYNEQFF.

The CDR3 loop is CASSPRGPGGPHGYTF. The CDR3 coding sequence is TGTGCCAGCAGCCCAAGAGGTCCGGGGGGCCCTCATGGCTACACCTTC. The rearrangement joins TRBV9 to TRBJ1-2, with D perhaps TRBD1 (6 bases). The CDR3 spans 16 residues. The V gene's germline CDR1 is SGDLS and CDR2 YYNGEE. Trimming left V 4 bases short and J 6 bases short, with 22 bases between.

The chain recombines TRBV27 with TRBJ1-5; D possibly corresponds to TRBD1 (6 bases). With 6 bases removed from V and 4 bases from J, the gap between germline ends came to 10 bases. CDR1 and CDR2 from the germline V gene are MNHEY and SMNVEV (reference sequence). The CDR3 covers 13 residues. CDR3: CASRGQWNQPQHF. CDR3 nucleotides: TGTGCCAGCAGAGGACAGTGGAATCAGCCCCAGCATTTT.

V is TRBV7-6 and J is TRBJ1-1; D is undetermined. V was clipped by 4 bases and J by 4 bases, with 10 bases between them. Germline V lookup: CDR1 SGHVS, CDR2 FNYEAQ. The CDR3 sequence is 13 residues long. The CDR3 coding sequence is TGTGCCAGCAGCTCGTTGGAGGGCACTGAAGCTTTCTTT. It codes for CASSSLEGTEAFF.

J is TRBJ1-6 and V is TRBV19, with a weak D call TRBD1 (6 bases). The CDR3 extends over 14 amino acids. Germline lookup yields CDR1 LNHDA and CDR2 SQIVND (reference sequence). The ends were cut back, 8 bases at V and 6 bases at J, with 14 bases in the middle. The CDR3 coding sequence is TGTGCCAGTCGAGAGGGGGGGTTTAATTCACCCCTCCACTTT. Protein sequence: CASREGGFNSPLHF.

The CDR3 here is CASSPGRGQSSYEQYF. DNA of the CDR3: TGTGCCAGCTCACCGGGGCGGGGCCAGAGCTCCTACGAGCAGTACTTC. The rearrangement uses TRBV18 and TRBJ2-7; maybe TRBD2 (6 bases). The CDR3 is 16 amino acids. Germline V lookup: CDR1 KGHSH, CDR2 LQKENI. The V end was cut by 3 bases, the J end by 0 bases, with 15 bases between.

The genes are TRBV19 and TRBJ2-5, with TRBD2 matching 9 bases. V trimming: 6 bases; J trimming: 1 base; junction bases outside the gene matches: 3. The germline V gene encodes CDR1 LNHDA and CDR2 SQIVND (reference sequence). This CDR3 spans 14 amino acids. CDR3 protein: CASSSSGGQETQYF. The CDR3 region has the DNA TGTGCCAGTAGCAGTAGCGGGGGCCAAGAGACCCAGTACTTC. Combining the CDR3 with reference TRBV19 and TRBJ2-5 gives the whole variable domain DGGITQSPKYLFRKEGQNVTLSCEQNLNHDAMYWYRQDPGQGLRLIYYSQIVNDFQKGDIAEGYSVSREKKESFPLTVTSAQKNPTAFYLCASSSSGGQETQYFGPGTRLLVL.

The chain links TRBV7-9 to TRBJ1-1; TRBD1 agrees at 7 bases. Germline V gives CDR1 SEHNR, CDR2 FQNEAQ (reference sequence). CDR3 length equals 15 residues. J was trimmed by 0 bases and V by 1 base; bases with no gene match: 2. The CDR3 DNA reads TGTGCCAGCAGCTTAGACGGGACAGTGAACACTGAAGCTTTCTTT. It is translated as CASSLDGTVNTEAFF.

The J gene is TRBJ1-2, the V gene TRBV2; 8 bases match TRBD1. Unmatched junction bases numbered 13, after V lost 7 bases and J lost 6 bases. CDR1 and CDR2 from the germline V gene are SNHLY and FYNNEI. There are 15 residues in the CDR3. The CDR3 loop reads CASTPWGRGLDGYTF. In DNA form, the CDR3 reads TGTGCCAGCACTCCCTGGGGCAGGGGGCTCGATGGCTACACCTTC. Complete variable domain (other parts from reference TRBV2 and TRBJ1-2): EPEVTQTPSHQVTQMGQEVILRCVPISNHLYFYWYRQILGQKVEFLVSFYNNEISEKSEIFDDQFSVERPDGSNFTLKIRSTKLEDSAMYFCASTPWGRGLDGYTFGSGTRLTVV.

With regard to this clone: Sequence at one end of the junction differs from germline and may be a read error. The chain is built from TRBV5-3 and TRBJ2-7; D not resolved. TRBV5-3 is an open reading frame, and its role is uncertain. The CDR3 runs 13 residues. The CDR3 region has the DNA TGTGCCAGCAGCTTGGGCAAGAGTTACGAGCAGTACTTC. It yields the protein CASSLGKSYEQYF.

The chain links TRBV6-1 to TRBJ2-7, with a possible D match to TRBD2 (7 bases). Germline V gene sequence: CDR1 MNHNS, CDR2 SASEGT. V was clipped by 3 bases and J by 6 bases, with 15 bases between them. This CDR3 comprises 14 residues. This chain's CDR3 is CASSEMKGGGEQYF. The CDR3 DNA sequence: TGTGCCAGCAGTGAGATGAAAGGGGGGGGCGAGCAGTACTTC.